Each of the 12 T cell receptor beta chains below was sequenced from the same sample in a study of cytomegalovirus exposure and HLA in healthy donors. In the PCR, 60 Vbeta and 13 Jbeta primers were used. Repertoires were generated with immunoSEQ multiplex PCR, while TCRdb's copy carries only in-frame clones and drops some. The table has some 150,000 clones, about 83% seen once. The sequencing sample was made of PBMCs. The receptors were gathered from a woman younger than 45 in good health and CMV-seronegative.

V gene TRBV28 combines with J gene TRBJ2-1; 7 bases are a match to TRBD1. V dropped 6 bases and J dropped 0; count of bases not matched to a gene: 8. The CDR3 is 16 residues long. The germline gives CDR1 MDHEN, CDR2 SYDVKM. CDR3 bases: TGTGCCAGCAGCCCCAACAGGGGATCCTCCTACAATGAGCAGTTCTTC. Translated, it gives CASSPNRGSSYNEQFF.

This clone was recorded a few times. The rearrangement uses TRBV18 and TRBJ2-2, with D maybe TRBD2 (5 bases). CDR1 and CDR2 from the germline V gene are KGHSH and LQKENI. The CDR3 is made up of 15 amino acids. Trimming took 2 bases from V and 2 from J, leaving 9 bases between them. Written as DNA, the CDR3 is TGTGCCAGCTCACCAGACTACCGAAACACCGGGGAGCTGTTTTTT. Translating it yields CASSPDYRNTGELFF.

The chain links TRBV11-2 to TRBJ2-1; TRBD2 agrees at 12 bases. Germline CDR1 SGHAT, CDR2 FQNNGV. Trimming removed 2 bases from V and 0 bases from J; junction bases left unmatched: 8. The CDR3 runs to 19 residues. The CDR3 nucleotides read TGTGCCAGCAGCTTAAGGGGACTAGCGGGTCCGAGCTCCTACAATGAGCAGTTCTTC. Amino acids: CASSLRGLAGPSSYNEQFF.

This clone was seen only once. The CDR3 nucleotides are TGCGCCAGCAGCCCGGACAGGAGGACTAGCGATGAGCAGTTCTTC. Translated: CASSPDRRTSDEQFF. The chain joins TRBV5-1 to TRBJ2-1, with 9 bases that match TRBD2. The CDR3 extends over 15 amino acids. The ends lost 4 bases at V and 8 bases at J; junction bases unmatched: 10. The germline CDR1 and CDR2 sequences are SGHRS and YFSETQ.

The CDR3 DNA follows: TGTGCCAGCAGCTTAAATCGGGGGTCACGCGAGCAGTACTTC. It codes for CASSLNRGSREQYF. The chain is built from TRBV11-2 and TRBJ2-7; D perhaps matches TRBD2 (6 bases). This CDR3 is 14 amino acids long. The V gene's germline CDR1 is SGHAT and CDR2 FQNNGV. Trimming shortened V by 2 bases and J by 6 bases, and 14 bases separated the two germline ends.

Of note for this clone: The sample holds other DNA sequences that translate to the same CDR3. The chain couples TRBV6-5 to TRBJ1-2; no firm D call. The V gene lost 0 bases and the J gene lost 2 bases, with 7 bases spanning the gap. Germline lookup yields CDR1 MNHEY and CDR2 SVGAGI. The CDR3 length is 14 residues. CDR3 in amino acids: CASSYSRGNYGYTF. The CDR3 coding sequence is TGTGCCAGCAGTTACTCGAGAGGGAACTATGGCTACACCTTC.

This sequence joins TRBV27 and TRBJ1-6; the D gene is possibly TRBD1 (5 bases). The germline V and J ends were trimmed by 2 bases and 5 bases, with 16 bases remaining between them. Germline V gives CDR1 MNHEY, CDR2 SMNVEV (reference sequence). The CDR3 runs to 17 residues. This chain's CDR3 is CASSLLRGFSDNSPLHF. In DNA, the CDR3 is TGTGCCAGCAGTTTACTCCGGGGGTTCTCAGATAATTCACCCCTCCACTTT.

The rearrangement joins TRBV29-1 to TRBJ2-3; 13 bases match TRBD2. CDR3 length equals 15 residues. In germline, CDR1 is SQVTM, CDR2 ANQGSEA. V was pared by 4 bases and J by 4 bases, with 5 bases of the junction left unmatched. CDR3 coding DNA: TGCAGCGTTGCTGGACTAGCGGGAGAAGCAGATACGCAGTATTTT. Residues: CSVAGLAGEADTQYF.

V and J are TRBV7-2 and TRBJ1-5; a weak D match, TRBD1 (6 bases). The V end lost 4 bases, the J end lost 2 bases, and 15 bases lay between the germline ends. Germline loops: CDR1 SGHTA, CDR2 FQGNSA. This CDR3 is 16 amino acids long. CDR3 sequence reads: CASSYGGGRGNQPQHF. CDR3 in DNA: TGTGCCAGCAGCTATGGGGGGGGGCGCGGCAATCAGCCCCAGCATTTT.

The gene calls are TRBV11-1 and TRBJ1-1, with D possibly being TRBD1 (6 bases). From germline, CDR1 is SGHAT and CDR2 FQDESV (reference sequence). V was clipped by 2 bases and J by 5 bases, with 12 bases between them. The CDR3 totals 14 residues. The CDR3 DNA follows: TGTGCCAGCAGCTTATTCGGGGGGCTTACTGAAGCTTTCTTT. Translating gives CASSLFGGLTEAFF.

V and J are TRBV14 and TRBJ2-7; possible D gene TRBD1, 6 bases. Trimming pared 4 bases from V and 3 bases from J, leaving 16 bases between. The CDR3 has 15 residues. CDR1 and CDR2 from the germline V gene are SGHDN and FVKESK. Here the CDR3 reads CASSPNILRGYEQYF. CDR3 DNA: TGTGCCAGCAGCCCCAATATCCTCAGGGGCTACGAGCAGTACTTC. The full variable domain, completed using reference TRBV14 and TRBJ2-7, is EAGVTQFPSHSVIEKGQTVTLRCDPISGHDNLYWYRRVMGKEIKFLLHFVKESKQDESGMPNNRFLAERTGGTYSTLKVQPAELEDSGVYFCASSPNILRGYEQYFGPGTRLTVT.

V and J are TRBV6-5 and TRBJ2-5; 8 nucleotides line up with TRBD1. Per germline, CDR1 MNHEY and CDR2 SVGAGI. Trimming at V came to 5 bases and at J to 5 bases, leaving 4 bases not matched to a gene. The CDR3 runs to 13 residues. CDR3 in amino acids: CASSQGAWETQYF. CDR3 bases: TGTGCCAGCAGTCAGGGGGCATGGGAGACCCAGTACTTC.